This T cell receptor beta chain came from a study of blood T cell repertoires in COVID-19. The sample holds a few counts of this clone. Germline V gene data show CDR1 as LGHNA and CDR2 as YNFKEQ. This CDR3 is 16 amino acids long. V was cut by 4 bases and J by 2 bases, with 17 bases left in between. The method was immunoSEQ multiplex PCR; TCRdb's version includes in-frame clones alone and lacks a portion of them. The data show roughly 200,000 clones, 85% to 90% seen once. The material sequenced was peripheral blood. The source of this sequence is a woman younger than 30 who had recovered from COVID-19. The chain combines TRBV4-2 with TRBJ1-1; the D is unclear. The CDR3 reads CASSPTTPLKNTEAFF. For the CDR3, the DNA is TGTGCCAGCAGCCCGACGACTCCCCTCAAAAACACTGAAGCTTTCTTT.